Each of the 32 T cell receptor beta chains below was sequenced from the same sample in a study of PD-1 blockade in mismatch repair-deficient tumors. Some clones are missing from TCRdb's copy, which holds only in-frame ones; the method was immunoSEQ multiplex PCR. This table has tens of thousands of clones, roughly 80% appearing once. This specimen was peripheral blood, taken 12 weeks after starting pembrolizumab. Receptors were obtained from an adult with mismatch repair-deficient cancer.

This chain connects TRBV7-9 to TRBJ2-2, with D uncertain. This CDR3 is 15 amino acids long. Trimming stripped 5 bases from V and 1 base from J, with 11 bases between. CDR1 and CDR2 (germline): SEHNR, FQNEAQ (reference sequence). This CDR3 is CASSPRTVNTGELFF. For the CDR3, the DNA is TGTGCCAGCAGCCCGAGGACGGTGAACACCGGGGAGCTGTTTTTT. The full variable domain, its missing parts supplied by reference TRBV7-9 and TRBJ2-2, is DTGVSQNPRHKITKRGQNVTFRCDPISEHNRLYWYRQTLGQGPEFLTYFQNEAQLEKSRLLSDRFSAERPKGSFSTLEIQRTEQGDSAMYLCASSPRTVNTGELFFGEGSRLTVL.

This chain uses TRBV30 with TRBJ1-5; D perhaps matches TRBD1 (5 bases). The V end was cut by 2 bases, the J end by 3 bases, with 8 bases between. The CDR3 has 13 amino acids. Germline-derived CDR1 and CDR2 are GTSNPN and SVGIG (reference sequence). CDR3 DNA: TGTGCCTGGAGTCTTGGGACCAATCAGCCCCAGCATTTT. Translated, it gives CAWSLGTNQPQHF.

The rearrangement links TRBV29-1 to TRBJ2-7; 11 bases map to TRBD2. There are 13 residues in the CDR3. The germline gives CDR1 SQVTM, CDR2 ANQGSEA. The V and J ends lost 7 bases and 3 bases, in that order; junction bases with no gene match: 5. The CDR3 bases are TGCAGCGCAGCGCTAGCGGGAGGCTACGAGCAGTACTTC. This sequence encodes CSAALAGGYEQYF.

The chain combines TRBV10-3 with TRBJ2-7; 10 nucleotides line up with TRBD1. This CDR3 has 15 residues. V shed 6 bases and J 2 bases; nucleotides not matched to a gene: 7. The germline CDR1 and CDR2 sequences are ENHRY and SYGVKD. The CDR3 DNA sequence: TGTGCCATCAGACCCGGGACAGGGGACACCTACGAGCAGTACTTC. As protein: CAIRPGTGDTYEQYF.

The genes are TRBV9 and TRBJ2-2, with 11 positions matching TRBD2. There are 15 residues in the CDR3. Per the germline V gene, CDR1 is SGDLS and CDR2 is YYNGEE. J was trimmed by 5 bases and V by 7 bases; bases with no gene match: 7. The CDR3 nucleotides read TGTGCCAGCTTCCCGGGACTAGCGGTTACCGGGGAGCTGTTTTTT. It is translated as CASFPGLAVTGELFF. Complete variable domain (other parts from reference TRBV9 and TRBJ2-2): DSGVTQTPKHLITATGQRVTLRCSPRSGDLSVYWYQQSLDQGLQFLIQYYNGEERAKGNILERFSAQQFPDLHSELNLSSLELGDSALYFCASFPGLAVTGELFFGEGSRLTVL.

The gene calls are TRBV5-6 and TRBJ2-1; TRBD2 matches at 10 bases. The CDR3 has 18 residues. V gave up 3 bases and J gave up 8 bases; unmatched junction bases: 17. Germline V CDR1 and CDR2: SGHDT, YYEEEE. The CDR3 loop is CASSWGITAGGMIDEQFF. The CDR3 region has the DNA TGTGCCAGCAGCTGGGGGATTACAGCGGGAGGGATGATAGATGAGCAGTTCTTC.

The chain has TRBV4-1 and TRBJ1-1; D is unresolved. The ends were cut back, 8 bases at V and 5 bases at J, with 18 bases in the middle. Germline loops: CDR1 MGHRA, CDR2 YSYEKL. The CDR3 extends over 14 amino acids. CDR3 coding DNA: TGCGCCAGCTCTTCCATTGGGTTGGGGACTGAAGCTTTCTTT. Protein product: CASSSIGLGTEAFF.

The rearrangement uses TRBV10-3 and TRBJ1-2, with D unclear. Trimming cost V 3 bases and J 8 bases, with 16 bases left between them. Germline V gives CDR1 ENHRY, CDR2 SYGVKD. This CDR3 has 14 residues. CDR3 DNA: TGTGCCATCAGTGACTCGACAAGTGCTGAGGGCTACACCTTC. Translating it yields CAISDSTSAEGYTF.

The CDR3 region is CASSSTSRGGGYTF. The CDR3 DNA reads TGTGCCAGCAGCTCGACGTCCAGGGGGGGTGGCTACACCTTC. The genes are TRBV7-8 and TRBJ1-2; 7 bases agree with TRBD1. The CDR3 consists of 14 residues. In germline, CDR1 is SGHVS, CDR2 FQNEAQ. J was trimmed by 7 bases and V by 4 bases; bases with no gene match: 9.

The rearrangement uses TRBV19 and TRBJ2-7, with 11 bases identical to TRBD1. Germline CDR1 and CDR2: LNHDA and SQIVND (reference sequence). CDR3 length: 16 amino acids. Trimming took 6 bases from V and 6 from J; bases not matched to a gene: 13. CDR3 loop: CASRSGTGGIVGEQYF. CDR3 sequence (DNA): TGTGCCAGTAGGTCCGGGACAGGGGGAATAGTCGGCGAGCAGTACTTC.

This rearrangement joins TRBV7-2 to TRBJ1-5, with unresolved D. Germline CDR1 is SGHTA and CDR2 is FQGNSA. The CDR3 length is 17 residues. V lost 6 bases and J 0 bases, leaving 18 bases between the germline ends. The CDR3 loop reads CASSPTPSRPSNQPQHF. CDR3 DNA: TGTGCCAGCAGTCCAACCCCCTCCAGACCTAGCAATCAGCCCCAGCATTTT.

For the CDR3, the DNA is TGCGCCAGCAGTGATAAGGCCACCGGGGAGCTGTTTTTT. Residues: CASSDKATGELFF. The gene calls are TRBV10-2 and TRBJ2-2; D unresolved. V shed 3 bases and J shed 4 bases, with 6 bases lying between them. Looked up from germline, CDR1 is WSHSY and CDR2 is SAAADI. This CDR3 comprises 13 residues.

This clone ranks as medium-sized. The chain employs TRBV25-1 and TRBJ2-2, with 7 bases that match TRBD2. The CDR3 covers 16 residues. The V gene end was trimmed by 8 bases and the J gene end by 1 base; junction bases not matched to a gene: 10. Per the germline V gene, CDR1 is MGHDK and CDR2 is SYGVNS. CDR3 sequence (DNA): TGTGCCAGCGGGTTTGGGTCGGGAGGGAACACCGGGGAGCTGTTTTTT. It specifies CASGFGSGGNTGELFF.

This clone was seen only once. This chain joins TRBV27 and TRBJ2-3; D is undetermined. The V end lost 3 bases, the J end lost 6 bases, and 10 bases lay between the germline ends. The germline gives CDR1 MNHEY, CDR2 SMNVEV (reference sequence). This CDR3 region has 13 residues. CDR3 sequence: CASSFLGFDTQYF. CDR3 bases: TGTGCCAGCAGTTTCTTAGGGTTCGATACGCAGTATTTT.

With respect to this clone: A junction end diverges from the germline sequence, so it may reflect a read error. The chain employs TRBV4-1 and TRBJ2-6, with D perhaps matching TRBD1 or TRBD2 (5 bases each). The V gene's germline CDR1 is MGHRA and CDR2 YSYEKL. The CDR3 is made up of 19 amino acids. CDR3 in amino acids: CASSQDPLVGTAGANVLTF. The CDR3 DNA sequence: TGCGCCAGCAGTCAAGATCCGTTAGTTGGGACGGCTGGGGCCAACGTCCTGACTTTC.

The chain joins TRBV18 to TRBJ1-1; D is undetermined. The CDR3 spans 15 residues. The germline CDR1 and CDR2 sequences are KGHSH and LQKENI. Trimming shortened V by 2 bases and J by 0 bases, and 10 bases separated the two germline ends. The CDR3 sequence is CASSPGSLVNTEAFF. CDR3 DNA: TGTGCCAGCTCACCAGGGAGTCTGGTGAACACTGAAGCTTTCTTT.

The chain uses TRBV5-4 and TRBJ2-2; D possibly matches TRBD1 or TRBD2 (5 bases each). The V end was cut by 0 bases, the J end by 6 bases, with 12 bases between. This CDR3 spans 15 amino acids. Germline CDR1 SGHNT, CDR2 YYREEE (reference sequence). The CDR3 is CASSLGEGWAGELFF. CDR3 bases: TGTGCCAGCAGCTTGGGAGAGGGGTGGGCCGGGGAGCTGTTTTTT.

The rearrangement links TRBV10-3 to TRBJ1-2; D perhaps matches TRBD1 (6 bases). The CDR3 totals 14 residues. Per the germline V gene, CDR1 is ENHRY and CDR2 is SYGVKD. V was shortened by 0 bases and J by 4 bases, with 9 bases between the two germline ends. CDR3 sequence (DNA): TGTGCCATCAGTGAGTCAGCAGGGGCCTATGGCTACACCTTC. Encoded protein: CAISESAGAYGYTF.

CDR3 bases: TGCGCCAGCAGCCAGGGAGAGGTGGAAGATCAGCCCCAGCATTTT. Encoded protein: CASSQGEVEDQPQHF. V gene TRBV5-1 combines with J gene TRBJ1-5; D is perhaps TRBD1 (5 bases). CDR1 is SGHRS and CDR2 is YFSETQ in the germline V gene. V gave up 4 bases and J gave up 5 bases, with 16 bases separating them. This CDR3 is built from 15 residues.

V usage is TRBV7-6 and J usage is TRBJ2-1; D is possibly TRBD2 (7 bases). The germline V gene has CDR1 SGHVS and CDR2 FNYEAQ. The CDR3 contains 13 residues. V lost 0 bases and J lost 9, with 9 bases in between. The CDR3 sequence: CASSLAGGGEQFF. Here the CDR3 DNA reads TGTGCCAGCAGCTTAGCGGGAGGGGGTGAGCAGTTCTTC.

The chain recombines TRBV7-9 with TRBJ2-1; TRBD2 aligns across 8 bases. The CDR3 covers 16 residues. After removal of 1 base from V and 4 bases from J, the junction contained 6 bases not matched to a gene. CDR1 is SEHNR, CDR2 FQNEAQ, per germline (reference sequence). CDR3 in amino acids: CASSLDAGGWYNEQFF. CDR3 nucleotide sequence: TGTGCCAGCAGCTTAGATGCGGGAGGATGGTACAATGAGCAGTTCTTC. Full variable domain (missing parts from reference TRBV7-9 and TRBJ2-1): DTGVSQNPRHKITKRGQNVTFRCDPISEHNRLYWYRQTLGQGPEFLTYFQNEAQLEKSRLLSDRFSAERPKGSFSTLEIQRTEQGDSAMYLCASSLDAGGWYNEQFFGPGTRLTVL.

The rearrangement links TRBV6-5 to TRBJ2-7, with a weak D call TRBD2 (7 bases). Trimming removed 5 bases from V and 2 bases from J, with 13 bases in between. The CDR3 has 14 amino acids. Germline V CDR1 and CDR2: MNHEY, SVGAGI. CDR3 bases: TGTGCCAGCAGTACCTCGGGGGGCCCCTACGAGCAGTACTTC. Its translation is CASSTSGGPYEQYF.

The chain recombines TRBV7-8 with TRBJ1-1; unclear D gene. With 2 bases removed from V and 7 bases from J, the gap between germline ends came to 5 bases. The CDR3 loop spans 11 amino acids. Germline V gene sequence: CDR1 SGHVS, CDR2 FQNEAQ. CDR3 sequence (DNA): TGTGCCAGCAGCTTAAGGGATGAAGCTTTCTTT. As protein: CASSLRDEAFF.

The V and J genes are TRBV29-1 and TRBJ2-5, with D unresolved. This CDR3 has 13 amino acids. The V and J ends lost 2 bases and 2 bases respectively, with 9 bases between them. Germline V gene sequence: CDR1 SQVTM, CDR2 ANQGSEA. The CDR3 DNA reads TGCAGCGTTGAATTCCGGGCTCAAGAGACCCAGTACTTC. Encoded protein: CSVEFRAQETQYF. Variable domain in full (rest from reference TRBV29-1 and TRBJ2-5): SAVISQKPSRDICQRGTSLTIQCQVDSQVTMMFWYRQQPGQSLTLIATANQGSEATYESGFVIDKFPISRPNLTFSTLTVSNMSPEDSSIYLCSVEFRAQETQYFGPGTRLLVL.

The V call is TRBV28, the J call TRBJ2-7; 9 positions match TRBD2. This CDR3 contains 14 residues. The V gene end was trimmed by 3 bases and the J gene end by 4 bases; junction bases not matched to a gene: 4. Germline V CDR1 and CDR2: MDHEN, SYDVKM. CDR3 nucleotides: TGTGCCAGCAGTTTGGCGGGAGGGCCTTACGAGCAGTACTTC. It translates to CASSLAGGPYEQYF.

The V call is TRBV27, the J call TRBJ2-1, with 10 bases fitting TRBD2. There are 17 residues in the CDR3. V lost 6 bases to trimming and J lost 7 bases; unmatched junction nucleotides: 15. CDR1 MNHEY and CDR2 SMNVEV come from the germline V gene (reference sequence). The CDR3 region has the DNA TGTGCCAGCAGCCCCCCCCTAGCGGGAGTTATATTAAATGAGCAGTTCTTC. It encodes CASSPPLAGVILNEQFF.

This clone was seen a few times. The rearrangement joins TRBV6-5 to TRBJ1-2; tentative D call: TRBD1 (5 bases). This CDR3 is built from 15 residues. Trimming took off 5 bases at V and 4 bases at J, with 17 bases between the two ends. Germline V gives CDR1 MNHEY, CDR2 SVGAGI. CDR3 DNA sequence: TGTGCCAGCAGTCGACAGCCGAGTTCTCTCTATGGCTACACCTTC. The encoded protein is CASSRQPSSLYGYTF.

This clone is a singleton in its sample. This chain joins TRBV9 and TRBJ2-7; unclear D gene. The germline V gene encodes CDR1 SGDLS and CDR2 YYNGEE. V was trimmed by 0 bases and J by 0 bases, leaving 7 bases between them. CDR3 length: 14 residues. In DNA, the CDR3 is TGTGCCAGCAGCGTAGGAACAGTCTCCTACGAGCAGTACTTC. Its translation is CASSVGTVSYEQYF.

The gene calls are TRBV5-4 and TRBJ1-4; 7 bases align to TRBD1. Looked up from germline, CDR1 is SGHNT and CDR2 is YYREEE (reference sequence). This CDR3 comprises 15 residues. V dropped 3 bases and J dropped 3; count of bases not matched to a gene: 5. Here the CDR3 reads CASSSRDSANEKLFF. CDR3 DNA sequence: TGTGCCAGCAGCTCCCGGGACAGCGCTAATGAAAAACTGTTTTTT.

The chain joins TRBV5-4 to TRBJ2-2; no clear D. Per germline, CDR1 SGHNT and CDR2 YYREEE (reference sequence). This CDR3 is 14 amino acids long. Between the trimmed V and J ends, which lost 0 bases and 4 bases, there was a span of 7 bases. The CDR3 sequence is CASSLAKGTGELFF. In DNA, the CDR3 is TGTGCCAGCAGCTTGGCCAAGGGCACCGGGGAGCTGTTTTTT.

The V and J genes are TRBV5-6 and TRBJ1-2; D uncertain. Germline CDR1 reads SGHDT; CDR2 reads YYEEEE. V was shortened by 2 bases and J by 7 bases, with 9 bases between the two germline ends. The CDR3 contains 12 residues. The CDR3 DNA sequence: TGTGCCAGCAGCTTTAGGAGGTCTGGCTACACCTTC. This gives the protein CASSFRRSGYTF.

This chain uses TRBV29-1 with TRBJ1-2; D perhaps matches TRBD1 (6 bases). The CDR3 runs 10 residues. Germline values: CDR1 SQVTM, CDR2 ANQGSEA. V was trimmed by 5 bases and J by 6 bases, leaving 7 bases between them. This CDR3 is CSVPGDGYTF. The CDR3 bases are TGCAGCGTTCCAGGGGATGGCTACACCTTC.